This T cell receptor (beta chain) is from a study of regulatory T cells in long-lasting Graves disease. At the level of the study: Newly diagnosed Graves' patients took antithyroid drugs under 3 months.

This clonotype was counted a few times. Its antigen is as yet unknown. Sample time point: newly diagnosed GD, antithyroid drugs for less than 3 months. Following extraction of RNA from PBMCs, that RNA was used to make the TCR library. The guidelines of the American Thyroid Association were the basis for diagnosing Graves' disease. iRepertoire HTBI primers and Arm-PCR of CDR3 regions built TCR beta libraries. TCRdb passed the multiplex PCR reads through MiXCR, listing each CDR3 protein once. Of approximately 230,000 distinct CDR3 sequences in the sample, roughly 18% were seen once. Trimming left V 5 bases short and J 6 bases short, with 19 bases between. The CDR3 totals 15 residues. Overall study findings and caveats: Lower TCR diversity characterized persistent Graves' patients relative to newly diagnosed patients. Favoring TRBV28, TRBJ1-2 and TRBJ2-5 was a feature seen in persistent disease.

The receptor was derived from a female donor with Graves disease. The source material was peripheral blood mononuclear cells (PBMCs), sampled at new diagnosis, from a patient treated with antithyroid drugs. The chain recombines TRBV12-3 or TRBV12-4 with TRBJ2-5, with D possibly being TRBD1 or TRBD2 (5 bases each). CDR3 sequence reads: CASSPGGWQGKTQYF. The DNA of the CDR3 is TGTGCCAGCAGTCCTGGCGGGTGGCAGGGAAAGACCCAGTACTTC.